The sequence of this T cell receptor beta chain was determined in a study of CD4+ T cells in melanoma. Findings of the study overall: Reportedly, melanoma neoantigen-specific CD4+ T cells showed varied differentiation states.

Concerning this clone: Its cognate antigen is unknown.

Data came from immunoSEQ multiplex PCR; TCRdb stores just in-frame clones and leaves some out. The repertoire holds some 120,000 clones, with 92% as singletons. Germline-derived CDR1 and CDR2 are GTSNPN and SVGIG (reference sequence). Trimming took 6 bases from V and 1 from J, leaving 10 bases between them. This CDR3 contains 13 residues. Sequenced: peripheral blood. V and J are TRBV30 and TRBJ2-4; D not resolved. The sequence came from a human donor with melanoma. This CDR3 reads CACLQGAKNIQYF. In nucleotides, the CDR3 is TGTGCCTGCCTTCAAGGGGCCAAAAACATTCAGTACTTC. The variable domain in full, with the rest retrieved from reference TRBV30 and TRBJ2-4, is SQTIHQWPATLVQPVGSPLSLECTVEGTSNPNLYWYRQAAGRGLQLLFYSVGIGQISSEVPQNLSASRPQDRQFILSSKKLLLSDSGFYLCACLQGAKNIQYFGAGTRLSVL.